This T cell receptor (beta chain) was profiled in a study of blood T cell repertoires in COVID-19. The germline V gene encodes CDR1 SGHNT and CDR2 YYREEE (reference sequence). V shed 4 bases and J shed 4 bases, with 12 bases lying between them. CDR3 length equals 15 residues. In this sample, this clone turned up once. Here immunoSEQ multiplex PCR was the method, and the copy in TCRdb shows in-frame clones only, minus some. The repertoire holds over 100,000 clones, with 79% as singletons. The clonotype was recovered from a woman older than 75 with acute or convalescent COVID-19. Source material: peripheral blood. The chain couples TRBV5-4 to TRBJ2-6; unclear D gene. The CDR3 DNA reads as TGTGCCAGCAGCCTGGCGCGGTCGGGGGCCAACGTCCTGACTTTC. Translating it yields CASSLARSGANVLTF.